A selection of T cell receptor beta chains follows, all from one sample in a study of T cells after yellow fever vaccination. TCRdb reanalysed the 5' RACE reads using MiXCR and keeps one entry per CDR3 protein. This table has a few hundred thousand distinct CDR3 sequences, 6.5% to 8.5% appearing once. The sequences come from CD4+ T cells sorted from PBMCs, collected 15 days after the yellow fever booster vaccination. These TCRs come from a man aged 25-45 years who received the YFV17D yellow fever vaccine. The CDR3 runs from the conserved cysteine through the conserved F or W. The D gene is left open where the match is weak. Clone size is stated in some rows and not others, as once, few, many or a class when expanded.

size	V	D	J	DNA	CDR3
many	TRBV12-3/TRBV12-4	-	TRBJ2-5	TGTGCCAGCAGTTTGGACCGGGAGACCCAGTACTTC	CASSLDRETQYF
few	TRBV28	TRBD2	TRBJ2-1	TGTGCCAGCAGCCCGGGACTAGCTTTCGGGCAGTTCTTC	CASSPGLAFGQFF
few	TRBV28	-	TRBJ2-7	TGTGCCAGCAGTCCCGGGGGAGCGGAAAGCTCCTACGAGCAGTACTTC	CASSPGGAESSYEQYF
many	TRBV20-1	TRBD1	TRBJ1-1	TGCAGTGCTAGAGAACCTAAGACAGGGAGAGGGACTGAAGCTTTCTTT	CSAREPKTGRGTEAFF
many	TRBV28	-	TRBJ2-3	TGTGCCAGCAGTCCCACCCAGAGCGCGGCTAGCACAGATACGCAGTATTTT	CASSPTQSAASTDTQYF
-	TRBV7-2	TRBD2	TRBJ2-7	TGTGCCAGCAGCGGGGGGGGAAGCGGGTACGAGCAGTACTTC	CASSGGGSGYEQYF
many	TRBV19	-	TRBJ2-1	TGTGCCAGCCTCCCTCAGGGAGACTCCAATGAGCAGTTCTTC	CASLPQGDSNEQFF
-	TRBV9	TRBD2	TRBJ2-1	TGTGCCAGCAGCCCCGTGGGTAGCGGGAGGACCTCCTACAATGAGCAGTTCTTC	CASSPVGSGRTSYNEQFF
few	TRBV12-3/TRBV12-4	TRBD2	TRBJ2-3	TGTGCCAGCAGTCTATACTTTACTAGCGGGAAAACAGATACGCAGTATTTT	CASSLYFTSGKTDTQYF
many	TRBV9	-	TRBJ1-4	TGTGCCAGCAGCGCCCAATGGGGGACTAATGAAAAACTGTTTTTT	CASSAQWGTNEKLFF
once	TRBV6-1	TRBD2	TRBJ2-7	TGTGCCAGCACCCTAGGACCGGGACTAACTCCTACCGAGCAGTACTTC	CASTLGPGLTPTEQYF
-	TRBV6-5	-	TRBJ2-3	TGTGCCAGCAGTTCGCCGAGGGGGGCGACAGATACGCAGTATTTT	CASSSPRGATDTQYF
many	TRBV14	-	TRBJ1-1	TGTGCCAGCAGCCAAGATTGGGGCACTGAAGCTTTCTTT	CASSQDWGTEAFF
-	TRBV3-1	-	TRBJ2-7	TGTGCCAGCAGCCACGGGATTGCCGAGCAGTACTTC	CASSHGIAEQYF
few	TRBV10-3	-	TRBJ2-5	TGTGCCATCAGTACCACTGGCCCCAGGAGGACCCAGTACTTC	CAISTTGPRRTQYF
few	TRBV15	-	TRBJ2-3	TGTGCCACCCTGGGTCGGGACACAGATACGCAGTATTTT	CATLGRDTDTQYF
many	TRBV29-1	-	TRBJ2-3	TGCAGCGTTGCCCTGGACCTGGGGAGCACAGATACGCAGTATTTT	CSVALDLGSTDTQYF
-	TRBV28	-	TRBJ1-2	TGTGCCAGCAGTTACAGGGCCTATGGCTACACCTTC	CASSYRAYGYTF
few	TRBV12-5	TRBD2	TRBJ2-1	TGTGCTAGTGGTTCGGCGATAGCGGGAGAACCGAATGAGCAGTTCTTC	CASGSAIAGEPNEQFF
-	TRBV7-2	-	TRBJ2-5	TGTGCCAGCAGCCAAAGGGGAGTGAGGACCCAGTACTTC	CASSQRGVRTQYF
-	TRBV5-6	-	TRBJ2-7	TGTGCCAGCAGCTCCCCTCGGAGGGATTGGTCCTACGAGCAGTACTTC	CASSSPRRDWSYEQYF
-	TRBV20-1	-	TRBJ2-6	TGCAGTGCTAGAGAAGGTGCTGGGGCCAACGTCCTGACTTTC	CSAREGAGANVLTF
-	TRBV7-7	TRBD2	TRBJ2-1	TGTGCCAGCAGCTTAGGGGCGGCGGGAGCCCCGTATGGTGAGCAGTTCTTC	CASSLGAAGAPYGEQFF
many	TRBV27	-	TRBJ2-1	TGTGCCAGCAGTTTATCTGGGACTCCCATTGGAACCAATGAGCAGTTCTTC	CASSLSGTPIGTNEQFF
few	TRBV7-9	-	TRBJ1-1	TGTGCCAGCAGCCCGCTCACTGAAGCTTTCTTT	CASSPLTEAFF
few	TRBV5-1	TRBD1	TRBJ2-2	TGCGCCAGCAGCAGCCGGACAGGGCGTGACGGGGAGCTGTTTTTT	CASSSRTGRDGELFF
few	TRBV27	TRBD1	TRBJ2-3	TGTGCCAGCACCTCCGAGGGGACAGGGCTGTATTTT	CASTSEGTGLYF
-	TRBV7-2	-	TRBJ2-2	TGTGCCAGCAGCTTACCCCAGCACACCGGGGAGCTGTTTTTT	CASSLPQHTGELFF
-	TRBV28	-	TRBJ2-1	TGTGCCAGCAGATCAGGGGAGGGGGGGCAGTTCTTC	CASRSGEGGQFF
-	TRBV6-5	-	TRBJ2-2	TGTGCCAGCAGTTCTGGGAGGAATGTCACCGGGGAGCTGTTTTTT	CASSSGRNVTGELFF
-	TRBV7-2	TRBD2	TRBJ2-7	TGTGCCAGCAGCGTCGGACTAGCGGGAGAGCAGTACTTC	CASSVGLAGEQYF
-	TRBV20-1	-	TRBJ2-7	TGCAGTGCTAGACTCCGGGACTTCAATTCCTACGAGCAGTACTTC	CSARLRDFNSYEQYF
many	TRBV7-3	-	TRBJ2-1	TGTGCCAGCAGCCCTAACATCCCCACAGGGAACAATGAGCAGTTCTTC	CASSPNIPTGNNEQFF
few	TRBV10-3	-	TRBJ2-7	TGTGCCACCACCAGCTCAGGTACTAGCTCCTACGAGCAGTACTTC	CATTSSGTSSYEQYF
many	TRBV28	TRBD1	TRBJ2-4	TGTGCCAGCGGGACCCCGGGACAGGGGGCTTTGATTCAGTACTTC	CASGTPGQGALIQYF
few	TRBV27	-	TRBJ2-3	TGTGCCAGCAGTCGACGCCCTTCGGGCACAGATACGCAGTATTTT	CASSRRPSGTDTQYF
-	TRBV7-2	-	TRBJ2-7	TGTGCCAGCAGCTTACAGCGGACGGAGCAGTACTTC	CASSLQRTEQYF
few	TRBV27	-	TRBJ1-2	TGTGCCAGCAGTTTATCGACGGGGCACTATGGCTACACCTTC	CASSLSTGHYGYTF
-	TRBV7-2	TRBD2	TRBJ2-3	TGTGCCAGCAGCACGAAAACTAGCGGGAGAGCCGATACGCAGTATTTT	CASSTKTSGRADTQYF
-	TRBV21-1	-	TRBJ2-5	TGTGCCAGCAGCTTATCGGTGAAGGGGGAGCTTTATCACCAAGAGACCCAGTACTTC	CASSLSVKGELYHQETQYF
few	TRBV4-3	-	TRBJ2-2	TGCGCCAGCAGCCAACTGGGGGCGGACACCGGGGAGCTGTTTTTT	CASSQLGADTGELFF
many	TRBV7-2	-	TRBJ1-1	TGTGCCAGCAGTTTAAACCAAAACACTGAAGCTTTCTTT	CASSLNQNTEAFF
many	TRBV20-1	TRBD1	TRBJ1-5	TGCAGTGCAAGAACAGGGGGCAATCAGCCCCAGCATTTT	CSARTGGNQPQHF
-	TRBV12-3/TRBV12-4	TRBD1	TRBJ2-3	TGTGCCAGCAACCAGGGGGCACTCACAGATACGCAGTATTTT	CASNQGALTDTQYF
many	TRBV12-3/TRBV12-4	TRBD2	TRBJ2-5	TGTGCCAGCAGTGGGCGGGAGTACGGGGAGACCCAGTACTTC	CASSGREYGETQYF
-	TRBV20-1	TRBD2	TRBJ2-1	TGCAGCAAAGCTTCCAGAAGCGGGAGGGCCCTTATGAGCTCCTACAATGAGCAGTTCTTC	CSKASRSGRALMSSYNEQFF
many	TRBV12-3/TRBV12-4	TRBD2	TRBJ2-2	TGTGCCAGCAGTTTTACGGGAGGTAGTACCGGGGAGCTGTTTTTT	CASSFTGGSTGELFF
many	TRBV5-1	-	TRBJ2-5	TGCGCCAGCAGCCAAAGACTGTACCAAGAGACCCAGTACTTC	CASSQRLYQETQYF
few	TRBV20-1	TRBD2	TRBJ2-2	TGCAGTGCTCAAAGAAGGCTAGCGGGACCCGGGGAGCTGTTTTTT	CSAQRRLAGPGELFF
few	TRBV4-3	-	TRBJ2-1	TGCGCCAGCAGCCAAGTAACGGGAGCTTGGGATGAGCAGTTCTTC	CASSQVTGAWDEQFF
many	TRBV29-1	-	TRBJ2-2	TGCAGCGGATACAAGCTCGGGGAGCTGTTTTTT	CSGYKLGELFF
few	TRBV24-1	-	TRBJ2-5	TGTGCCACCAGTGATTTCTCCAGCGGGCAAGAGACCCAGTACTTC	CATSDFSSGQETQYF
-	TRBV29-1	TRBD2	TRBJ2-7	TGCAGCGCATCGGGAGGAGGAACCTACGAGCAGTACTTC	CSASGGGTYEQYF
few	TRBV7-3	TRBD2	TRBJ2-1	TGTGCCAGCAGCTCAGGGAGGGACAATGAGCAGTTCTTC	CASSSGRDNEQFF
many	TRBV2	-	TRBJ2-3	TGTGCCAGCAGTGATAGGTCGGGACGGTCAGATACGCAGTATTTT	CASSDRSGRSDTQYF
few	TRBV25-1	-	TRBJ2-1	TGTGCCAGCAGTAAGCAGCAAATGGATGAGCAGTTCTTC	CASSKQQMDEQFF
-	TRBV7-9	-	TRBJ2-7	TGTGCCAGCAGCCCAACGGGCAGGGGACGGTCATTTGACGAGCAGTACTTC	CASSPTGRGRSFDEQYF
many	TRBV20-1	-	TRBJ2-2	TGCAGTGCTACGGGCAGGATGATAAGTAACACCGGGGAGCTGTTTTTT	CSATGRMISNTGELFF
-	TRBV5-6	-	TRBJ2-3	TGTGCCAGCAGCTTGGACGGACTGACCGTAGATACGCAGTATTTT	CASSLDGLTVDTQYF